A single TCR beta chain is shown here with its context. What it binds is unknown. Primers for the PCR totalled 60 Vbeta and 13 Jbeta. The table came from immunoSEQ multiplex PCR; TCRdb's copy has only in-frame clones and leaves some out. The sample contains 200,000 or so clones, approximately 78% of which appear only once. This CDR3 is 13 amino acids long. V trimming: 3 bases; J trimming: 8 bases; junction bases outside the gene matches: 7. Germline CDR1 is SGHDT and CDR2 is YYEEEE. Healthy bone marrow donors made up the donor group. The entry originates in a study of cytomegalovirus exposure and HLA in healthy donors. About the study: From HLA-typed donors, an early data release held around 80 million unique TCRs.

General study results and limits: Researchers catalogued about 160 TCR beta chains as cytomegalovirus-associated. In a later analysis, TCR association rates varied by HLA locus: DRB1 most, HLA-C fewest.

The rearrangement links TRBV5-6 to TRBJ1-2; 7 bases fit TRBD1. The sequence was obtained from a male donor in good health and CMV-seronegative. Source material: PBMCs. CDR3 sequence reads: CASSYGQVGGYTF. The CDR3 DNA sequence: TGTGCCAGCAGCTATGGACAGGTCGGAGGCTACACCTTC.